One and the same sample provided the 29 T cell receptor beta chains below, sequenced in a study of cytomegalovirus exposure and HLA in healthy donors. The primer mix had 60 Vbeta and 13 Jbeta primers. Method: immunoSEQ multiplex PCR; TCRdb's copy keeps in-frame clones and lacks some. Here the sample spans some 110,000 clones, around 80% being singletons. The specimen was PBMCs. The receptors stem from a woman younger than 35 in good health and CMV-seropositive.

V and J are TRBV18 and TRBJ1-2, with unresolved D. With 4 bases removed from V and 4 bases from J, the gap between germline ends came to 10 bases. This CDR3 region has 13 residues. CDR1 and CDR2 from the germline V gene are KGHSH and LQKENI. CDR3 amino acids: CASSHGTLYGYTF. In nucleotides, the CDR3 is TGTGCCAGCTCACATGGCACCCTCTATGGCTACACCTTC.

This clone was observed once. The chain has TRBV4-1 and TRBJ2-5, with 7 bases identical to TRBD2. The germline gives CDR1 MGHRA, CDR2 YSYEKL. This CDR3 has 17 amino acids. The junction had 10 bases not matched to a gene; V was cut back by 0 bases and J by 3 bases. For the CDR3, the DNA is TGCGCCAGCAGCCAAGATGCTAGCGGAGTTCCAAAAGAGACCCAGTACTTC. Translation gives CASSQDASGVPKETQYF.

This chain links TRBV11-2 with TRBJ2-5, with D hard to call. Germline V lookup: CDR1 SGHAT, CDR2 FQNNGV. Between the trimmed V and J ends, which lost 2 bases and 4 bases, there was a span of 17 bases. The CDR3 sequence is 16 residues long. The CDR3 loop reads CASSLWLSVERETQYF. The DNA of the CDR3 is TGTGCCAGCAGCTTATGGCTGAGCGTGGAGCGAGAGACCCAGTACTTC.

The chain has TRBV5-1 and TRBJ2-5, with 8 nucleotides matching TRBD2. The CDR3 length is 16 residues. V trimming: 0 bases; J trimming: 2 bases; junction bases outside the gene matches: 6. CDR1 is SGHRS and CDR2 is YFSETQ in the germline V gene. This CDR3 is CASSLGKTSEQETQYF. For the CDR3, the DNA is TGCGCCAGCAGCTTGGGTAAGACTAGCGAGCAAGAGACCCAGTACTTC.

Turning to this clone: One end of the junction varies from germline; a read error may be responsible. The chain couples TRBV12-5 to TRBJ1-5, with D uncertain. The CDR3 extends over 13 amino acids. CDR1 and CDR2 (germline): LGHNT, FRNRAP. The DNA of the CDR3 is TGTGCTAGTGGGTTGGACGGTCATCGGCCCCAGCATTTT. It encodes CASGLDGHRPQHF.

The chain uses TRBV21-1 and TRBJ2-6; the table names TRBD2, a call not compared with the DNA. TRBV21-1 is an annotated pseudogene. The CDR3 covers 12 residues. CDR3 amino acids: CASTEGVNVLTF. CDR3 bases: TGTGCCAGCACCGAGGGAGTCAACGTCCTGACTTTC.

This sequence joins TRBV10-3 and TRBJ2-1, with 9 bases fitting TRBD1. The ends lost 3 bases at V and 6 bases at J; junction bases unmatched: 12. Germline lookup yields CDR1 ENHRY and CDR2 SYGVKD. The length of the CDR3 is 17 residues. The CDR3 coding sequence is TGTGCCATCAGTGATAATCGGGACAGGGCCGGGCGCAATGAGCAGTTCTTC. This gives the protein CAISDNRDRAGRNEQFF.

The V gene is TRBV7-2, the J gene TRBJ2-7, with TRBD2 as a possible D gene (6 bases). V lost 7 bases, J lost 1 base, and 11 bases lay in between. The CDR3 covers 13 residues. Looked up from germline, CDR1 is SGHTA and CDR2 is FQGNSA. CDR3 protein: CASNGGISYEQYF. CDR3 DNA: TGTGCCAGCAATGGGGGGATTTCCTACGAGCAGTACTTC.

This chain uses TRBV2 with TRBJ1-6; 7 bases align to TRBD1. After removal of 7 bases from V and 10 bases from J, the junction contained 7 bases not matched to a gene. CDR1 is SNHLY and CDR2 is FYNNEI in the germline V gene. The CDR3 length is 13 residues. The chain's CDR3 is CASIQQGYSPLHF. CDR3 in DNA: TGTGCCAGCATTCAACAGGGGTACTCACCCCTCCACTTT.

Written as DNA, the CDR3 is TGTGCCAGCAAGGGCGGAGGGTCCTACAATGAGCAGTTCTTC. Protein: CASKGGGSYNEQFF. The V gene is TRBV6-5, the J gene TRBJ2-1; possibly TRBD2 for D (6 bases). Germline CDR1 and CDR2: MNHEY and SVGAGI. The ends were cut back, 7 bases at V and 1 base at J, with 11 bases in the middle. This CDR3 is built from 14 residues.

The J gene is TRBJ2-1, the V gene TRBV4-1; 9 nucleotides match TRBD2. Germline loops: CDR1 MGHRA, CDR2 YSYEKL. The trim removed 4 bases at V and 3 bases at J, leaving 7 bases unmatched. This CDR3 comprises 16 residues. Here the CDR3 DNA reads TGCGCCAGCAGCCCCTTTAGCGGGAGACTCTACAATGAGCAGTTCTTC. It yields the protein CASSPFSGRLYNEQFF.

This chain uses TRBV18 with TRBJ1-2; tentatively, D is TRBD1 (6 bases). CDR1 is KGHSH, CDR2 LQKENI, per germline. Trimming pared 2 bases from V and 9 bases from J, leaving 31 bases between. The CDR3 length is 19 residues. The CDR3: CASSPSLGGAPELTLSYTF. Written as DNA, the CDR3 is TGTGCCAGCTCACCATCTCTAGGGGGGGCGCCGGAACTTACCTTGAGCTACACCTTC.

V is TRBV7-8 and J is TRBJ1-2; 7 nucleotides align to TRBD1. Looked up from germline, CDR1 is SGHVS and CDR2 is FQNEAQ. The J segment lost 2 bases and the V segment lost 5 bases, leaving 11 bases of the junction unmatched. The CDR3 covers 16 residues. CDR3 coding DNA: TGTGCCAGCAGCATCAACCGGGACAGCCTAAACTATGGCTACACCTTC. Translating it yields CASSINRDSLNYGYTF.

This chain uses TRBV5-1 with TRBJ2-5; maybe TRBD2 (5 bases). Per germline, CDR1 SGHRS and CDR2 YFSETQ. Trimming stripped 1 base from V and 1 base from J, with 11 bases between. The length of the CDR3 is 15 residues. The CDR3 loop reads CASSLTGNPQETQYF. CDR3 bases: TGCGCCAGCAGCTTGACGGGGAACCCCCAAGAGACCCAGTACTTC. Based on the CDR3 plus reference TRBV5-1 and TRBJ2-5, the full variable domain is KAGVTQTPRYLIKTRGQQVTLSCSPISGHRSVSWYQQTPGQGLQFLFEYFSETQRNKGNFPGRFSGRQFSNSRSEMNVSTLELGDSALYLCASSLTGNPQETQYFGPGTRLLVL.

The chain combines TRBV27 with TRBJ2-3, with D perhaps matching TRBD2 (5 bases). Between the trimmed V and J ends, which lost 6 bases and 6 bases, there was a span of 13 bases. Germline V gene sequence: CDR1 MNHEY, CDR2 SMNVEV (reference sequence). This CDR3 contains 13 residues. For the CDR3, the DNA is TGTGCCAGCAGGAAACTAGGTTCCGATACGCAGTATTTT. This translates into CASRKLGSDTQYF.

The gene calls are TRBV6-1 and TRBJ1-2; 7 bases align to TRBD1. Germline V gives CDR1 MNHNS, CDR2 SASEGT. The CDR3 totals 17 residues. Trimming at V came to 3 bases and at J to 2 bases, leaving 12 bases not matched to a gene. The CDR3 coding sequence is TGTGCCAGCAGTGACGCGGGGACAGCACACCGCAACTATGGCTACACCTTC. It yields the protein CASSDAGTAHRNYGYTF.

This clone was recorded at least ten times. The sample contains more than one DNA sequence encoding this CDR3. The J gene is TRBJ1-4, the V gene TRBV18, with D possibly matching TRBD1 (6 bases). The CDR3 extends over 14 amino acids. Germline V gives CDR1 KGHSH, CDR2 LQKENI. Trimming took off 3 bases at V and 6 bases at J, with 11 bases between the two ends. The CDR3 DNA sequence: TGTGCCAGCTCACCGGGGGCGCGATATGAAAAACTGTTTTTT. Amino acids: CASSPGARYEKLFF.

This sequence joins TRBV6-6 and TRBJ2-6, with TRBD2 as a possible D gene (5 bases). Germline loops: CDR1 MNHNY, CDR2 SVGAGI (reference sequence). This CDR3 is 16 amino acids long. V lost 8 bases to trimming and J lost 3 bases, with 17 bases between them. CDR3 DNA sequence: TGTGCCAGCCGTCGAGGGAACGGTGGTGGGGCCAACGTCCTGACTTTC. The encoded protein is CASRRGNGGGANVLTF.

This clone was counted once. The V and J genes are TRBV2 and TRBJ2-7; D might be TRBD2 (6 bases). The length of the CDR3 is 16 residues. V was cut by 5 bases and J by 0 bases, with 17 bases left in between. Germline V lookup: CDR1 SNHLY, CDR2 FYNNEI. CDR3 sequence (DNA): TGTGCCAGCAGTCCTCAACCGGGACTCTTCTCCTACGAGCAGTACTTC. Its protein is CASSPQPGLFSYEQYF.

The chain employs TRBV7-3 and TRBJ2-7; 8 nucleotides align to TRBD2. The CDR3 length is 13 residues. V lost 2 bases, J lost 3 bases, and 0 bases stayed unmatched. Germline assignment: CDR1 SGHTA and CDR2 FQGTGA. The CDR3 loop reads CASSLAGGYEQYF. CDR3 in DNA: TGTGCCAGCAGCTTAGCGGGGGGCTACGAGCAGTACTTC.

J is TRBJ2-6 and V is TRBV13, with 7 bases identical to TRBD1. J gave up 3 bases and V 5 bases, and 7 bases lay outside the gene matches. Germline lookup yields CDR1 PRHDT and CDR2 FYEKMQ (reference sequence). The CDR3 is made up of 16 amino acids. In DNA, the CDR3 is TGTGCCAGCAGCCAAAGACAGGGTTATGGGGCCAACGTCCTGACTTTC. Translation: CASSQRQGYGANVLTF.

V gene TRBV5-1 combines with J gene TRBJ2-7, with D tentatively TRBD2 (6 bases). CDR1 SGHRS and CDR2 YFSETQ come from the germline V gene. The CDR3 consists of 15 residues. Trimming shortened V by 0 bases and J by 6 bases, and 16 bases separated the two germline ends. The CDR3 loop reads CASSLDGPGLREQYF. The DNA of the CDR3 is TGCGCCAGCAGCTTGGACGGACCGGGACTTCGCGAGCAGTACTTC.

This chain uses TRBV7-9 with TRBJ2-1, with a possible D match to TRBD2 (6 bases). V was trimmed by 1 base and J by 9 bases, leaving 10 bases between them. Germline V gene data show CDR1 as SEHNR and CDR2 as FQNEAQ (reference sequence). The CDR3 consists of 13 residues. CDR3 sequence: CASSLDGGPEQFF. CDR3 nucleotide sequence: TGTGCCAGCAGCTTAGACGGGGGACCTGAGCAGTTCTTC.

DNA for the CDR3: TGTGCCAGCAGTTCGACAGGGGAAGCTAACTATGGCTACACCTTC. This gives the protein CASSSTGEANYGYTF. This chain uses TRBV27 with TRBJ1-2, with TRBD1 identical over 8 bases. The CDR3 covers 15 residues. CDR1 MNHEY and CDR2 SMNVEV come from the germline V gene (reference sequence). J lost 0 bases, V lost 4 bases, and 4 bases had no gene match.

Here the CDR3 reads CASKAGFYGYTF. The CDR3 DNA sequence: TGTGCCAGCAAGGCAGGATTCTATGGCTACACCTTC. The chain uses TRBV28 and TRBJ1-2; D is undetermined. V lost 7 bases to trimming and J lost 4 bases, with 10 bases between them. This CDR3 has 12 amino acids. Germline V lookup: CDR1 MDHEN, CDR2 SYDVKM.

This clone was detected only once. Different DNA sequences within this sample yield the same CDR3. The chain combines TRBV13 with TRBJ2-5; weak D call: TRBD2 (5 bases). Trimming stripped 3 bases from V and 4 bases from J, with 9 bases between. CDR1 PRHDT and CDR2 FYEKMQ come from the germline V gene (reference sequence). The CDR3 contains 13 residues. The CDR3 region has the DNA TGTGCCAGCAGCTTCGGGGTCCGAGAGACCCAGTACTTC. Its protein is CASSFGVRETQYF.

The V gene is TRBV29-1, the J gene TRBJ2-4, with 8 bases matching TRBD2. With V trimmed by 2 bases and J by 8 bases, 2 bases remained unmatched. Germline values: CDR1 SQVTM, CDR2 ANQGSEA. CDR3 length: 12 residues. DNA of the CDR3: TGCAGCGTTGAAACAGCGGGGGACATTCAGTACTTC. Encoded protein: CSVETAGDIQYF.

This clone turned up a few times. The chain has TRBV10-1 and TRBJ1-1; TRBD1 matches at 8 bases. The CDR3 spans 16 residues. Germline CDR1 reads WNHNN; CDR2 reads SYGVQD (reference sequence). After removal of 1 base from V and 0 bases from J, the junction contained 4 bases not matched to a gene. The CDR3 is CASSEFQTGVNTEAFF. CDR3 bases: TGCGCCAGCAGTGAGTTTCAGACAGGGGTGAACACTGAAGCTTTCTTT.

This sequence joins TRBV7-3 and TRBJ2-3; D might be TRBD1 (5 bases). Trimming removed 5 bases from V and 5 bases from J, with 14 bases in between. This CDR3 contains 14 residues. CDR1 and CDR2 from the germline V gene are SGHTA and FQGTGA. CDR3 coding DNA: TGTGCCAGCAGCCCGCAGGGCGCAATAGATACGCAGTATTTT. Translated, it gives CASSPQGAIDTQYF. The full variable domain, with the rest looked up from reference TRBV7-3 and TRBJ2-3, is GAGVSQTPSNKVTEKGKYVELRCDPISGHTALYWYRQSLGQGPEFLIYFQGTGAADDSGLPNDRFFAVRPEGSVSTLKIQRTERGDSAVYLCASSPQGAIDTQYFGPGTRLTVL.